The 20 T cell receptor beta chains presented below share a single source sample, sequenced in a study of blood T cell repertoires in COVID-19. The method was immunoSEQ multiplex PCR; TCRdb's version includes in-frame clones alone and lacks a portion of them. The sample contains some 100,000 clones, 91% of which appear only once. Source material: peripheral blood. Receptors were obtained from a man in his sixties with acute or convalescent COVID-19.

The rearrangement joins TRBV28 to TRBJ1-1, with TRBD1 identical over 9 bases. The germline V gene encodes CDR1 MDHEN and CDR2 SYDVKM. V gave up 10 bases and J gave up 11 bases; unmatched junction bases: 14. The CDR3 extends over 13 amino acids. CDR3 sequence: CATEGQGGFWAFF. CDR3 DNA: TGTGCCACTGAGGGACAGGGAGGGTTTTGGGCTTTCTTT.

The chain couples TRBV5-4 to TRBJ1-2, with D uncertain. V lost 0 bases and J 2 bases, leaving 11 bases between the germline ends. This CDR3 has 15 amino acids. In germline, CDR1 is SGHNT, CDR2 YYREEE (reference sequence). In DNA, the CDR3 is TGTGCCAGCAGCTTGGGGCTAGGAGTGAACTATGGCTACACCTTC. Protein product: CASSLGLGVNYGYTF.

This chain uses TRBV2 with TRBJ2-2; D is perhaps TRBD2 (5 bases). The germline V gene encodes CDR1 SNHLY and CDR2 FYNNEI. V was shortened by 3 bases and J by 7 bases, with 12 bases between the two germline ends. This CDR3 spans 14 amino acids. In nucleotides, the CDR3 is TGTGCCAGCAGTGAGATCGGGGTGGGCGGGGAGCTGTTTTTT. Its translation is CASSEIGVGGELFF.

This clone was seen more than once but under ten times. The chain employs TRBV19 and TRBJ2-2, with D perhaps TRBD2 (6 bases). CDR3 length equals 15 residues. Germline V gene lookup returns CDR1 LNHDA and CDR2 SQIVND (reference sequence). The V and J ends lost 3 bases and 5 bases respectively, with 13 bases between them. This CDR3 is CASSMGRGGTGELFF. In nucleotides, the CDR3 is TGTGCCAGTAGTATGGGTAGGGGAGGTACCGGGGAGCTGTTTTTT.

V and J are TRBV5-1 and TRBJ2-1; possibly TRBD1 for D (6 bases). Looked up from germline, CDR1 is SGHRS and CDR2 is YFSETQ. The V end was cut by 4 bases, the J end by 4 bases, with 9 bases between. The CDR3 totals 13 residues. This CDR3 is CASSPGQYNEQFF. The DNA for the CDR3 is TGCGCCAGCAGCCCCGGACAGTACAATGAGCAGTTCTTC.

The rearrangement joins TRBV28 to TRBJ1-1, with 8 bases that match TRBD1. The CDR3 is 16 residues long. The trim removed 1 base at V and 0 bases at J, leaving 4 bases unmatched. Germline CDR1 MDHEN, CDR2 SYDVKM. The CDR3 nucleotides read TGTGCCAGCAGTTTATTGTCAGGGGGCTTGAACACTGAAGCTTTCTTT. Its protein product is CASSLLSGGLNTEAFF.

The chain combines TRBV19 with TRBJ2-3, with a tentative D call TRBD2 (6 bases). Germline V CDR1 and CDR2: LNHDA, SQIVND (reference sequence). The V end was cut by 6 bases, the J end by 3 bases, with 13 bases between. The CDR3 is 14 amino acids. The CDR3 loop is CASRTGVATDTQYF. CDR3 bases: TGTGCCAGTAGGACGGGGGTAGCAACAGATACGCAGTATTTT.

CDR3 sequence reads: CASSHRGEKLFF. As DNA, the CDR3 is TGTGCCAGCAGCCACAGGGGTGAAAAACTGTTTTTT. The rearrangement joins TRBV5-4 to TRBJ1-4; the match to TRBD1 covers 7 bases. The V gene end was trimmed by 4 bases and the J gene end by 7 bases; junction bases not matched to a gene: 1. The CDR3 covers 12 residues. Germline values: CDR1 SGHNT, CDR2 YYREEE (reference sequence).

This chain uses TRBV2 with TRBJ1-2; D call uncertain. Looked up from germline, CDR1 is SNHLY and CDR2 is FYNNEI. V shed 2 bases and J shed 2 bases, with 9 bases lying between them. The CDR3 has 14 amino acids. CDR3 DNA: TGTGCCAGCAGTGAACGGGAGGGCAACTATGGCTACACCTTC. This gives the protein CASSEREGNYGYTF.

This rearrangement joins TRBV19 to TRBJ1-2; TRBD1 matches at 8 bases. V lost 7 bases to trimming and J lost 7 bases; unmatched junction nucleotides: 11. Germline lookup yields CDR1 LNHDA and CDR2 SQIVND (reference sequence). The CDR3 has 14 amino acids. The CDR3 spells CASTSGQGIGGYTF. The CDR3, as DNA: TGTGCCAGTACTAGCGGACAGGGAATCGGTGGCTACACCTTC.

This clone was seen just once. The J gene is TRBJ2-5, the V gene TRBV6-5; the match to TRBD2 covers 10 bases. With 6 bases clipped from V and 3 bases from J, the junction kept 7 bases outside the gene matches. This CDR3 has 15 residues. In germline, CDR1 is MNHEY, CDR2 SVGAGI. The CDR3 loop is CASSSSGRGEETQYF. The CDR3 DNA sequence: TGTGCCAGCAGCTCAAGCGGGAGGGGGGAAGAGACCCAGTACTTC.

The chain carries TRBV3-1 (or the pseudogene TRBV3-2) and TRBJ1-2, with TRBD1 matching over 7 bases. Germline CDR1 LGHDT, CDR2 YNNKEL (reference sequence). The ends lost 4 bases at V and 5 bases at J; junction bases unmatched: 13. The CDR3 contains 16 residues. The DNA of the CDR3 is TGTGCCAGCAGCCCATCCGGGACAGTGGCCCCTTATGGCTACACCTTC. Its protein is CASSPSGTVAPYGYTF.

CDR3 nucleotides: TGTGCCAGCAGCGTTAGCGGGAGCGCTCAAGAGACCCAGTACTTC. Protein product: CASSVSGSAQETQYF. The chain is built from TRBV9 and TRBJ2-5; 9 bases map to TRBD2. The CDR3 covers 15 residues. CDR1 and CDR2 (germline): SGDLS, YYNGEE. V was clipped by 2 bases and J by 2 bases; unmatched bases: 4. The variable domain in full, with the rest retrieved from reference TRBV9 and TRBJ2-5, is DSGVTQTPKHLITATGQRVTLRCSPRSGDLSVYWYQQSLDQGLQFLIQYYNGEERAKGNILERFSAQQFPDLHSELNLSSLELGDSALYFCASSVSGSAQETQYFGPGTRLLVL.

The table lists this clone with a few counts. This chain connects TRBV7-9 to TRBJ2-2, with D tentatively TRBD2 (5 bases). Trimming stripped 5 bases from V and 5 bases from J, with 12 bases between. Germline loops: CDR1 SEHNR, CDR2 FQNEAQ (reference sequence). CDR3 size: 14 residues. In DNA form, the CDR3 reads TGTGCCAGCAGCCCATCACAGCGGACCGGGGAGCTGTTTTTT. This translates into CASSPSQRTGELFF.

The rearrangement links TRBV5-1 to TRBJ2-3, with 9 bases identical to TRBD2. The CDR3 loop spans 16 amino acids. The germline V gene has CDR1 SGHRS and CDR2 YFSETQ. V shed 0 bases and J 2 bases; nucleotides not matched to a gene: 4. CDR3 DNA sequence: TGCGCCAGCAGCTTGGGACTAGCGGAACTCACAGATACGCAGTATTTT. Translating gives CASSLGLAELTDTQYF.

The chain couples TRBV30 to TRBJ2-1; TRBD2 matches at 8 bases. Per the germline V gene, CDR1 is GTSNPN and CDR2 is SVGIG (reference sequence). Unmatched junction bases numbered 9, after V lost 8 bases and J lost 6 bases. The CDR3 is 13 residues long. CDR3 protein: CAQRAGGGNEQFF. In nucleotides, the CDR3 is TGTGCCCAACGGGCGGGGGGCGGCAATGAGCAGTTCTTC.

This clone was counted once. This chain joins TRBV27 and TRBJ2-5; 7 nucleotides align to TRBD2. Germline V gives CDR1 MNHEY, CDR2 SMNVEV (reference sequence). The CDR3 consists of 14 residues. V lost 5 bases and J lost 7; bases outside the gene matches: 10. CDR3 sequence reads: CASSHSGNRATQYF. CDR3 in DNA: TGTGCCAGCAGTCACAGCGGGAATCGTGCGACCCAGTACTTC.

The chain couples TRBV5-6 to TRBJ1-2; D unclear. The germline V gene has CDR1 SGHDT and CDR2 YYEEEE. The CDR3 length is 15 residues. Trimming cost V 0 bases and J 4 bases, with 13 bases left between them. DNA for the CDR3: TGTGCCAGCAGCTTGGGATCTTTTAGTGGCTATGGCTACACCTTC. Protein sequence: CASSLGSFSGYGYTF.

The chain joins TRBV18 to TRBJ1-3, with a weak D call TRBD1 (6 bases). CDR1 is KGHSH, CDR2 LQKENI, per germline. The V end lost 1 base, the J end lost 7 bases, and 14 bases lay between the germline ends. The CDR3 is 15 amino acids. CDR3 bases: TGTGCCAGCTCACCACAGCAGGCAGGGGAGAACACCATATATTTT. Its protein product is CASSPQQAGENTIYF.

This chain uses TRBV6-1 with TRBJ1-5; the D is unclear. This CDR3 is built from 14 residues. In germline, CDR1 is MNHNS, CDR2 SASEGT. V lost 3 bases to trimming and J lost 6 bases, with 12 bases between them. CDR3 sequence: CASSDAGRGQPQHF. In DNA form, the CDR3 reads TGTGCCAGCAGTGATGCGGGTCGGGGTCAGCCCCAGCATTTT.